Listed below are T cell receptor beta chains from one sample, sequenced in a study of OX40 agonist ivuxolimab in advanced cancers. Sequencing was performed with immunoSEQ multiplex PCR; in TCRdb, only in-frame clones are kept and a portion is missing. Of 65,000 to 70,000 clones listed, approximately 90% were seen once; the top ten hold 2.5% to 3%. The sample consisted of CD4+ or CD8+ T cells sorted from blood, taken in a trial of the OX40 agonist ivuxolimab. These TCRs come from an adult with an advanced solid tumor such as melanoma, head and neck, liver or kidney cancer. The CDR3 runs from the conserved cysteine through the conserved F or W. The D gene is left open where the match is weak. The size entry is marked missing in some rows and otherwise reads once, few, many or a size class.

clone size: once
V gene: TRBV27
J gene: TRBJ2-2
D gene: TRBD2
CDR3 DNA: TGTGCCAGCAGTTTCTACGGGACTAGCGAATCGAACACCGGGGAGCTGTTTTTT
CDR3 protein: CASSFYGTSESNTGELFF

clone size: NA
V gene: TRBV19
J gene: TRBJ2-2
D gene: NA
CDR3 DNA: TGTGCCAGTAGTATTTTAGGACTTTCTTTTACAAACACCGGGGAGCTGTTTTTT
CDR3 protein: CASSILGLSFTNTGELFF

clone size: NA
V gene: TRBV6-6
J gene: TRBJ2-2
D gene: NA
CDR3 DNA: TGTGCCAGCAGTTTTGGGGTGTTCGGGGAGCTGTTTTTT
CDR3 protein: CASSFGVFGELFF

clone size: once
V gene: TRBV5-1
J gene: TRBJ2-3
D gene: NA
CDR3 DNA: TGCGCCAGCAGCTTGAGGGTCACAGATACGCAGTATTTT
CDR3 protein: CASSLRVTDTQYF

clone size: NA
V gene: TRBV11-2
J gene: TRBJ2-1
D gene: TRBD2
CDR3 DNA: TGTGCCAGCAGCTTAATAGCGGGGGGATTTTACAATGAGCAGTTCTTC
CDR3 protein: CASSLIAGGFYNEQFF

clone size: NA
V gene: TRBV11-2
J gene: TRBJ1-1
D gene: NA
CDR3 DNA: TGTGCCAGCAGCCCGGCCCGGACAGCACATCAAGCTTTCTTT
CDR3 protein: CASSPARTAHQAFF

clone size: NA
V gene: TRBV2
J gene: TRBJ1-5
D gene: NA
CDR3 DNA: TGTGCCAGCAGTATAGGGCAGCCCCAGCATTTT
CDR3 protein: CASSIGQPQHF

clone size: few
V gene: TRBV30
J gene: TRBJ1-1
D gene: NA
CDR3 DNA: TGTGCCTGGAGTCGTCCACCGTTCACTGAAGCTTTCTTT
CDR3 protein: CAWSRPPFTEAFF

clone size: NA
V gene: TRBV5-4
J gene: TRBJ1-1
D gene: TRBD1
CDR3 DNA: TGTGCCAGCAGCCCAATTCAGGGGGTAACACCGAAGAATGAAGCTTTCTTT
CDR3 protein: CASSPIQGVTPKNEAFF

clone size: NA
V gene: TRBV19
J gene: TRBJ1-5
D gene: NA
CDR3 DNA: TGTGCCAGTAGTATGGCTTGGGGGCCCCAGCATTTT
CDR3 protein: CASSMAWGPQHF

clone size: NA
V gene: TRBV9
J gene: TRBJ2-4
D gene: TRBD2
CDR3 DNA: TGTGCCAGCAGCCCCCGCGGTGGGGGGGGTGCCAAAAACATTCAGTACTTC
CDR3 protein: CASSPRGGGGAKNIQYF

clone size: NA
V gene: TRBV7-2
J gene: TRBJ2-2
D gene: NA
CDR3 DNA: TGTGCCAGCAGCTTATACGGGGAGCTGTTTTTT
CDR3 protein: CASSLYGELFF

clone size: NA
V gene: TRBV4-3
J gene: TRBJ2-7
D gene: TRBD1
CDR3 DNA: TGCGCCAGCAGCCAAGGACGACAGGGCCGGTCCTACGAGCAGTACTTC
CDR3 protein: CASSQGRQGRSYEQYF

clone size: NA
V gene: TRBV27
J gene: TRBJ1-2
D gene: TRBD1
CDR3 DNA: TGTGCCAGCAGTACGCGACAGGGCCACTATGGCTACACCTTC
CDR3 protein: CASSTRQGHYGYTF

clone size: NA
V gene: TRBV5-1
J gene: TRBJ1-3
D gene: NA
CDR3 DNA: TGCGCCAGCAGCTTGGTGGGCCAGGAGAACTCTGGAAACACCATATATTTT
CDR3 protein: CASSLVGQENSGNTIYF

clone size: NA
V gene: TRBV5-3
J gene: TRBJ2-1
D gene: NA
CDR3 DNA: TGTGCCAGAAGCTTCGGGCCTGGGATTGATGAGCAGTTCTTC
CDR3 protein: CARSFGPGIDEQFF

clone size: NA
V gene: TRBV11-2
J gene: TRBJ1-6
D gene: TRBD1
CDR3 DNA: TGTGCCAGCAGCACGACAGGGTACAATTCACCCCTCCACTTT
CDR3 protein: CASSTTGYNSPLHF

clone size: NA
V gene: TRBV7-3
J gene: TRBJ2-3
D gene: NA
CDR3 DNA: TGTGCCAGCAGCTCAGGGACGGGCACAGATACGCAGTATTTT
CDR3 protein: CASSSGTGTDTQYF

clone size: NA
V gene: TRBV30
J gene: TRBJ1-3
D gene: NA
CDR3 DNA: TGTGCCCGTACAGACAGCTCTGGAAACACCATATATTTT
CDR3 protein: CARTDSSGNTIYF

clone size: NA
V gene: TRBV7-6
J gene: TRBJ1-2
D gene: NA
CDR3 DNA: TGTGCCAGCAGCTCGAGCGGACCGGACGTCACCTTC
CDR3 protein: CASSSSGPDVTF